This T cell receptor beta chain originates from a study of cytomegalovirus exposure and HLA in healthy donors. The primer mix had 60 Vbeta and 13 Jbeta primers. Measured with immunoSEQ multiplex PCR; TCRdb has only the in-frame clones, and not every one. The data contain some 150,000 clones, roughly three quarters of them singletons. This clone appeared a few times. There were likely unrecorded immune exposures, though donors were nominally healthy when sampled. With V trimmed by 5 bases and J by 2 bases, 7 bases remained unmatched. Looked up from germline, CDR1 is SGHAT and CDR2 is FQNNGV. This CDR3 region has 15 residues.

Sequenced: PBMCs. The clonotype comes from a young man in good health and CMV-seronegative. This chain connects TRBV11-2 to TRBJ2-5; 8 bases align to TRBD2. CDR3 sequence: CASSKSGSSQETQYF. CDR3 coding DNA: TGTGCCAGCAGCAAAAGCGGGAGTAGTCAAGAGACCCAGTACTTC.